A single sample is the source of the 20 T cell receptor beta chains below, sequenced in a study of T cell repertoires in cytomegalovirus infection. TCRdb recomputed calls from the reads with MiXCR, one row per CDR3 protein. The sample yields a few hundred thousand distinct CDR3 sequences, about 42% seen once. These receptors are not linked to any known antigen. Sequenced here: cultured PBMCs, sampled from culture after CMV antigen stimulation. These receptors all stem from a human donor in good health (CMV status not recorded). Some clones in this sample may be carry-over from other donors' samples.

This chain connects TRBV9 to TRBJ2-1; D unclear. Germline-derived CDR1 and CDR2 are SGDLS and YYNGEE. V was trimmed by 4 bases and J by 0 bases, leaving 17 bases between them. The CDR3 totals 17 residues. CDR3 in DNA: TGTGCCAGCAGCCCCAATACCCCGACGGTCTCCTACAATGAGCAGTTCTTC. This codes for CASSPNTPTVSYNEQFF. The full variable domain, rest sourced from reference TRBV9 and TRBJ2-1, is DSGVTQTPKHLITATGQRVTLRCSPRSGDLSVYWYQQSLDQGLQFLIQYYNGEERAKGNILERFSAQQFPDLHSELNLSSLELGDSALYFCASSPNTPTVSYNEQFFGPGTRLTVL.

This clonotype was counted a single time. The chain joins TRBV28 to TRBJ1-5, with TRBD1 matching over 8 bases. Trimming at V came to 7 bases and at J to 3 bases, leaving 14 bases not matched to a gene. CDR1 and CDR2 (germline): MDHEN, SYDVKM. CDR3 length equals 17 residues. Here the CDR3 reads CASIISGTGSHNQPQHF. The CDR3 DNA reads as TGTGCCAGCATCATAAGCGGGACAGGTTCTCACAATCAGCCCCAGCATTTT.

The J gene is TRBJ1-2, the V gene TRBV7-2, with 9 bases fitting TRBD1. Germline CDR1 SGHTA, CDR2 FQGNSA. This CDR3 is 14 amino acids long. V lost 6 bases to trimming and J lost 3 bases; unmatched junction nucleotides: 5. The CDR3 protein is CASRWRDRDYGYTF. The CDR3 DNA reads as TGTGCCAGCAGGTGGCGGGACAGGGACTATGGCTACACCTTC.

V and J are TRBV7-6 and TRBJ2-1; TRBD1 agrees at 8 bases. Germline values: CDR1 SGHVS, CDR2 FNYEAQ. With V trimmed by 3 bases and J by 6 bases, 10 bases remained unmatched. This CDR3 has 16 residues. CDR3 sequence reads: CASSFPTGAGTNEQFF. CDR3 nucleotides: TGTGCCAGCAGCTTCCCGACAGGGGCAGGGACCAATGAGCAGTTCTTC.

In its sample, this clonotype was seen a few times. CDR3: CSALVWGTGNTIYF. As DNA, the CDR3 is TGCAGTGCTCTAGTATGGGGGACTGGAAACACCATATATTTT. This sequence joins TRBV20-1 and TRBJ1-3; D perhaps matches TRBD1 (5 bases). V lost 5 bases to trimming and J lost 2 bases, with 13 bases between them. The CDR3 loop spans 14 amino acids. The germline CDR1 and CDR2 sequences are DFQATT and SNEGSKA (reference sequence).

This clonotype has a handful of counts. V is TRBV11-2 and J is TRBJ2-1; D perhaps matches TRBD2 (7 bases). V shed 8 bases and J shed 7 bases, with 21 bases lying between them. The CDR3 extends over 15 amino acids. CDR1 is SGHAT and CDR2 is FQNNGV in the germline V gene. The CDR3 is CASRGWERGGNEQFF. The CDR3 DNA follows: TGTGCCAGCCGTGGGTGGGAGAGGGGGGGGAATGAGCAGTTCTTC. Full variable domain (remainder filled in from reference TRBV11-2 and TRBJ2-1): EAGVAQSPRYKIIEKRQSVAFWCNPISGHATLYWYQQILGQGPKLLIQFQNNGVVDDSQLPKDRFSAERLKGVDSTLKIQPAKLEDSAVYLCASRGWERGGNEQFFGPGTRLTVL.

Comments on this clonotype: Mismatch with germline at one junction end may stem from a read error. The rearrangement links TRBV12-3 or TRBV12-4 to TRBJ2-7; weak D call: TRBD2 (6 bases). This CDR3 contains 16 residues. The DNA for the CDR3 is TGTGCCAACAGTCCAGCCCTACGACATGTCGGAGGGGAGCAGTACTTC. Its translation: CANSPALRHVGGEQYF.

This clonotype was seen a few times. The chain uses TRBV5-1 and TRBJ2-2; D is possibly TRBD1 or TRBD2 (6 bases each). Trimming removed 4 bases from V and 1 base from J, with 14 bases in between. The CDR3 contains 16 residues. Germline values: CDR1 SGHRS, CDR2 YFSETQ. CDR3 region: CASSRPGARNTGELFF. DNA of the CDR3: TGCGCCAGCAGCCGACCGGGGGCTCGGAACACCGGGGAGCTGTTTTTT.

V is TRBV5-5 and J is TRBJ2-3; a weak D match, TRBD1 (6 bases). CDR3 size: 16 residues. Germline V lookup: CDR1 SGHKS, CDR2 YYEKEE (reference sequence). V lost 6 bases, J lost 6 bases, and 23 bases lay in between. CDR3 coding DNA: TGTGCCAGCACGCTCGACAGGTCATCCGGGTCGGATACGCAGTATTTT. It translates to CASTLDRSSGSDTQYF.

This chain links TRBV10-3 with TRBJ1-2; D remains ambiguous. The CDR3 sequence is 14 residues long. Per the germline V gene, CDR1 is ENHRY and CDR2 is SYGVKD. The V and J ends lost 2 bases and 6 bases respectively, with 13 bases between them. CDR3 region: CAISEPSGGDGYTF. The CDR3 DNA reads TGTGCCATCAGTGAGCCCAGCGGCGGGGATGGCTACACCTTC.

The CDR3 DNA is TGTGCCAGCAGTTACCCCAGTACAAGAAATCAGCCCCAGCATTTT. Encoded protein: CASSYPSTRNQPQHF. The chain links TRBV6-6 to TRBJ1-5; D is undetermined. Trimming stripped 2 bases from V and 4 bases from J, with 12 bases between. Looked up from germline, CDR1 is MNHNY and CDR2 is SVGAGI (reference sequence). This CDR3 spans 15 amino acids.

The genes are TRBV20-1 and TRBJ2-3; D gene ambiguous. Trimming took off 0 bases at V and 7 bases at J, with 14 bases between the two ends. CDR3 length: 14 amino acids. Germline CDR1 is DFQATT and CDR2 is SNEGSKA (reference sequence). Written as DNA, the CDR3 is TGCAGTGCTAGAGATCAGCGCTCTGTAAATACGCAGTATTTT. It translates to CSARDQRSVNTQYF.

The chain couples TRBV4-1 to TRBJ2-1, with no clear D. Germline V gives CDR1 MGHRA, CDR2 YSYEKL. CDR3 size: 15 residues. Trimming removed 2 bases at V and 2 bases at J, with 10 bases between. CDR3 region: CASSQLGFTYNEQFF. The CDR3 nucleotides are TGCGCCAGCAGCCAACTGGGGTTCACCTACAATGAGCAGTTCTTC.

This chain connects TRBV6-5 to TRBJ2-1, with TRBD1 matching 7 bases. This CDR3 is built from 13 residues. In germline, CDR1 is MNHEY, CDR2 SVGAGI. Unmatched junction bases numbered 6, after V lost 6 bases and J lost 7 bases. The CDR3 is CASSLQGKNEQFF. The CDR3 nucleotides read TGTGCCAGCAGCCTACAGGGGAAAAATGAGCAGTTCTTC.

This clonotype appeared a few times. The rearrangement uses TRBV12-3 or TRBV12-4 and TRBJ2-6; 9 bases are a match to TRBD1. CDR3 size: 18 residues. With V trimmed by 6 bases and J by 0 bases, 9 bases remained unmatched. The CDR3 DNA is TGTGCCAGCAGGCCTACAGGGGGCTTAAACTCTGGGGCCAACGTCCTGACTTTC. Translated: CASRPTGGLNSGANVLTF.

The chain links TRBV10-3 to TRBJ2-7; the match to TRBD2 covers 11 bases. After removal of 6 bases from V and 4 bases from J, the junction contained 17 bases not matched to a gene. This CDR3 spans 18 amino acids. Germline lookup yields CDR1 ENHRY and CDR2 SYGVKD. In nucleotides, the CDR3 is TGTGCCATCAGCCCGGGACTAGCGGTTTCGGTTGTTGGTTACGAGCAGTACTTC. Its protein is CAISPGLAVSVVGYEQYF.

The chain recombines TRBV7-9 with TRBJ2-1, with 9 positions matching TRBD2. Trimming cost V 2 bases and J 7 bases; bases outside gene matches: 6. CDR3 length equals 15 residues. Germline-derived CDR1 and CDR2 are SEHNR and FQNEAQ (reference sequence). The CDR3 region has the DNA TGTGCCAGCAGCTTACGGCTAGCGGGGATGAATGAGCAGTTCTTC. It codes for CASSLRLAGMNEQFF. The whole variable domain, remainder taken from reference TRBV7-9 and TRBJ2-1, is DTGVSQNPRHKITKRGQNVTFRCDPISEHNRLYWYRQTLGQGPEFLTYFQNEAQLEKSRLLSDRFSAERPKGSFSTLEIQRTEQGDSAMYLCASSLRLAGMNEQFFGPGTRLTVL.

This clonotype has just a few counts. V gene TRBV4-1 combines with J gene TRBJ2-7; D not certain. V was clipped by 0 bases and J by 6 bases, with 9 bases between them. The germline gives CDR1 MGHRA, CDR2 YSYEKL. This CDR3 has 13 amino acids. The CDR3 spells CASSQEKGLEQYF. The CDR3 coding sequence is TGCGCCAGCAGCCAAGAGAAAGGTCTCGAGCAGTACTTC.

The genes are TRBV2 and TRBJ2-2; no firm D call. V was clipped by 3 bases and J by 3 bases, with 5 bases between them. CDR1 and CDR2 from the germline V gene are SNHLY and FYNNEI. The CDR3 is made up of 13 amino acids. The CDR3 DNA reads TGTGCCAGCAGTGACAGATACACCGGGGAGCTGTTTTTT. Amino acids: CASSDRYTGELFF.

This chain links TRBV4-1 with TRBJ1-1, with no clear D. V was shortened by 3 bases and J by 0 bases, with 8 bases between the two germline ends. The CDR3 runs 14 residues. In germline, CDR1 is MGHRA, CDR2 YSYEKL. For the CDR3, the DNA is TGCGCCAGCAGCCAGGATCAATTGAACACTGAAGCTTTCTTT. Its translation: CASSQDQLNTEAFF.